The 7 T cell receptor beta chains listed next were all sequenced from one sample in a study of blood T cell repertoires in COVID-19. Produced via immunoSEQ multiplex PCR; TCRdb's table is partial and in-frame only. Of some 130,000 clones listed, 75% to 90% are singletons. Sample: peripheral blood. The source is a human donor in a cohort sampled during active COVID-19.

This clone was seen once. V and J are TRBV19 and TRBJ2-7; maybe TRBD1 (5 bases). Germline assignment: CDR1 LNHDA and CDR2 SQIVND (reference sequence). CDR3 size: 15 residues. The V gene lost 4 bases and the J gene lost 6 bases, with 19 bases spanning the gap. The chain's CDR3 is CASSTGQAGRLEQYF. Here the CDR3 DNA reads TGTGCCAGTAGTACCGGACAAGCAGGGCGACTCGAGCAGTACTTC.

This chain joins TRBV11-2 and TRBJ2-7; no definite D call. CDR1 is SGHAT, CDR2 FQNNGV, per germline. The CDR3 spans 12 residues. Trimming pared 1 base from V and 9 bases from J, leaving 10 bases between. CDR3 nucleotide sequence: TGTGCCAGCAGCTTAGGTGCCGTCGGGCAGTACTTC. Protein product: CASSLGAVGQYF.

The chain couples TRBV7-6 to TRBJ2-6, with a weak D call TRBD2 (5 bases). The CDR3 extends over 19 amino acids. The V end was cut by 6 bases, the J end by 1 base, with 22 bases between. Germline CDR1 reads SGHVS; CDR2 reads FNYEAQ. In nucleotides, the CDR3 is TGTGCCAGCAGTCCAGCGCGGGCCCTTACTTATTCTGGGGCCAACGTCCTGACTTTC. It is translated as CASSPARALTYSGANVLTF.

CDR3 region: CASSDLTENTEAFF. CDR3 sequence (DNA): TGTGCCAGCAGTGATTTAACAGAGAACACTGAAGCTTTCTTT. The rearrangement uses TRBV2 and TRBJ1-1; D not resolved. The CDR3 length is 14 residues. CDR1 is SNHLY and CDR2 is FYNNEI in the germline V gene. V gave up 3 bases and J gave up 1 base, with 9 bases separating them.

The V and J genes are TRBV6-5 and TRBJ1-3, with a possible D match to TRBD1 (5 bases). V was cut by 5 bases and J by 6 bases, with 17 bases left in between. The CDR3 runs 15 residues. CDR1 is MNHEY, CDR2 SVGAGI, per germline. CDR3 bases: TGTGCCAGCAGTCGACTGCCCGGAGGGGAAAACACCATATATTTT. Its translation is CASSRLPGGENTIYF.

The chain's CDR3 is CASSEGLVPGYEQYF. Written as DNA, the CDR3 is TGTGCCAGCAGTGAAGGATTAGTTCCAGGGTACGAGCAGTACTTC. This rearrangement joins TRBV6-1 to TRBJ2-7; a possible D gene is TRBD1 (5 bases). Trimming stripped 1 base from V and 4 bases from J, with 14 bases between. The CDR3 is made up of 15 amino acids. Germline V gene sequence: CDR1 MNHNS, CDR2 SASEGT.

DNA for the CDR3: TGTGCCAGTAGTATAGGGCTAAAGCCCGGCGGTGAAAAACTGTTTTTT. Residues: CASSIGLKPGGEKLFF. The chain has TRBV19 and TRBJ1-4; D uncertain. V shed 1 base and J shed 7 bases, with 16 bases lying between them. Germline-derived CDR1 and CDR2 are LNHDA and SQIVND (reference sequence). This CDR3 has 16 residues.